This T cell receptor beta chain was observed in a study of T cell responses to AZD1222 COVID-19 vaccine. CDR3 size: 12 residues. Germline V gene data show CDR1 as SGHKS and CDR2 as YYEKEE (reference sequence). On this clone itself: Mismatch with germline at one junction end may stem from a read error.

Repertoires were generated with immunoSEQ multiplex PCR, while TCRdb's copy carries only in-frame clones and drops some. The top ten hold around 13% of the sample, which has some 99,000 clones, 88% seen once. The origin of this receptor is an adult in good health. The V and J genes are TRBV5-5 and TRBJ2-1; no definite D call. Here the sequenced sample was peripheral blood, taken on day 0 of MenACWY control vaccination. The CDR3 nucleotides read TGTGCCAGCAGCCCCCTCAACAACGAGCAGTTCTTC. It codes for CASSPLNNEQFF.